This T cell receptor (beta chain) emerged from a study of shared clonotypes between healthy human individuals. Study-wide results and caveats: Across a handful of donors, naive CD4 shared around 5%, naive CD8 around 3.5%, memory CD4 about 2.4%, memory CD8 around 0.42%.

Turning to this clone: Its specificity is unknown.

The CDR3 length is 13 residues. Germline CDR1 MGHRA, CDR2 YSYEKL. V was pared by 1 base and J by 6 bases, with 7 bases between. Replicate sorted-subset PCRs were loaded with approximately 190 ng DNA, 30,000 to 35,000 T cell genomes. Some clones are missing from TCRdb's copy, which holds only in-frame ones; the method was immunoSEQ multiplex PCR. The sample contains more than 2 million clones, around 93% of which appear only once. The naive CD8 population came from CD45RO-negative cells selected for CCR7, without terminally differentiated effector memory CD45RA+ cells. The clonotype originates from a man between 18 and 35 years old in good health. Some clones in this sample may be carry-over from other donors' samples. This chain uses TRBV4-1 with TRBJ2-1; D gene unclear. The specimen sequenced was naive CD8+ T cells from PBMCs. CDR3: CASSQVGSNEQFF. The CDR3 nucleotides are TGCGCCAGCAGCCAAGTAGGTTCCAATGAGCAGTTCTTC.